Presented here are 27 T cell receptor beta chains from one specimen sequenced in a study of CD8+CD57+ T cells in acquired aplastic anemia. Genomic DNA provided the template from which TCR beta VDJ and CDR3 profiles were obtained. TCRdb processed the reads anew with MiXCR; each CDR3 protein has one entry. The sample comprises around 130,000 distinct CDR3 sequences, under 60% of which are singletons, and 29% rests with the top ten. An expansion of CD8+CD57+ cells by flow cytometry had been shown in patients chosen for sequencing. Sequencing was done on a sample of sorted CD4+, CD8+, or CD8+CD57+ T cells (not recorded which) from PBMCs. These receptors were obtained from a human donor with aplastic anemia.

The chain uses TRBV20-1 and TRBJ2-7; 7 bases line up with TRBD1. The CDR3 is 15 residues long. V was pared by 1 base and J by 2 bases, with 8 bases of the junction left unmatched. Germline lookup yields CDR1 DFQATT and CDR2 SNEGSKA (reference sequence). The CDR3 DNA reads as TGCAGTGCTAGAGGGATAGACAGGGCAACCTACGAGCAGTACTTC. This encodes CSARGIDRATYEQYF.

In this sample, this clonotype turned up a few times. The CDR3 DNA reads as TGTGCCAGCAGCTTTGGGGGGAACACTGAAGCTTTCTTT. It yields the protein CASSFGGNTEAFF. The chain has TRBV7-2 and TRBJ1-1; TRBD1 is a possible D gene (5 bases). V lost 3 bases to trimming and J lost 1 base, with 6 bases between them. Germline V CDR1 and CDR2: SGHTA, FQGNSA. The CDR3 extends over 13 amino acids.

Many counts were recorded for this clonotype. The rearrangement uses TRBV27 and TRBJ2-7; 8 bases agree with TRBD2. The germline gives CDR1 MNHEY, CDR2 SMNVEV (reference sequence). The CDR3 is 15 amino acids. With V trimmed by 5 bases and J by 1 base, 7 bases remained unmatched. The CDR3 nucleotides read TGTGCCAGCAGTCTCACTAGCGGAGAATCCTACGAGCAGTACTTC. It yields the protein CASSLTSGESYEQYF.

The chain is built from TRBV7-3 and TRBJ1-1; a weak D match, TRBD1 (6 bases). The germline V gene encodes CDR1 SGHTA and CDR2 FQGTGA. The CDR3 is made up of 15 amino acids. Trimming took 5 bases from V and 5 from J, leaving 18 bases between them. The CDR3 nucleotides are TGTGCCAGCAGCCCGATAGGGGGGATGGGGACTGAAGCTTTCTTT. It translates to CASSPIGGMGTEAFF.

The genes are TRBV20-1 and TRBJ1-1; D may be TRBD1 (5 bases). Germline V gene sequence: CDR1 DFQATT, CDR2 SNEGSKA (reference sequence). The CDR3 length is 15 residues. The V end lost 0 bases, the J end lost 2 bases, and 13 bases lay between the germline ends. CDR3 protein: CSARDPGRGNTEAFF. The CDR3 coding sequence is TGCAGTGCTAGAGATCCAGGGAGGGGTAACACTGAAGCTTTCTTT.

For this clonotype: The conserved closing phenylalanine or tryptophan is absent in this CDR3, likely reflecting a read error. No DNA is shown, since the ends of the CDR3 on it are uncertain; the CDR3 is the one TCRdb lists. V usage is TRBV10-3 and J usage is TRBJ2-1. Germline-derived CDR1 and CDR2 are ENHRY and SYGVKD. With termini counted, the CDR3 has 8 amino acids. The CDR3 loop reads CASSEVTT.

Concerning this clonotype: A much bigger clone sits one base away, suggesting this may be a read error. CDR3 amino acids: CASSEAPDGVSEQYF. The DNA of the CDR3 is TGTGCCAGCAGTGAAGCCCCTGATGGGGTGTCCGAGCAGTACTTC. This sequence joins TRBV10-3 and TRBJ2-7; no clear D. Per germline, CDR1 ENHRY and CDR2 SYGVKD. The CDR3 has 15 amino acids.

This clonotype was observed many times. V gene TRBV7-7 combines with J gene TRBJ2-1; D is undetermined. From germline, CDR1 is SSHAT and CDR2 FNYEAQ (reference sequence). The V gene lost 1 base and the J gene lost 4 bases, with 5 bases spanning the gap. CDR3 size: 13 residues. The CDR3 reads CASSLGKYNEQFF. DNA for the CDR3: TGTGCCAGCAGCTTAGGGAAGTACAATGAGCAGTTCTTC.

By its share, this clonotype is large. The CDR3 protein is CATGVSSYNEQFF. CDR3 bases: TGTGCCACTGGGGTCAGCTCCTACAATGAGCAGTTCTTC. J is TRBJ2-1 and V is TRBV7-6; D gene ambiguous. Germline V CDR1 and CDR2: SGHVS, FNYEAQ. V was clipped by 10 bases and J by 0 bases, with 10 bases between them. The CDR3 covers 13 residues.

The chain employs TRBV13 and TRBJ1-6; possible D gene TRBD1, 6 bases. CDR1 is PRHDT and CDR2 is FYEKMQ in the germline V gene (reference sequence). This CDR3 is built from 13 residues. The V and J ends lost 2 bases and 11 bases respectively, with 10 bases between them. CDR3 loop: CASSLTGITPLHF. The CDR3, as DNA: TGTGCCAGCAGCTTAACAGGGATTACACCCCTCCACTTT.

J is TRBJ1-4 and V is TRBV7-9; TRBD1 might be the D (5 bases). V shed 0 bases and J shed 13 bases, with 12 bases lying between them. The CDR3 sequence is 13 residues long. Germline lookup yields CDR1 SEHNR and CDR2 FQNEAQ (reference sequence). The CDR3 spells CASSLAQPGGLFF. For the CDR3, the DNA is TGTGCCAGCAGCTTAGCGCAACCTGGGGGACTGTTTTTT.

A remark on this clonotype: The junction differs from germline at one of its ends, possibly a read error. V gene TRBV7-2 combines with J gene TRBJ1-1; D is unresolved. The germline V gene has CDR1 SGHTA and CDR2 FQGNSA. This CDR3 is built from 13 residues. CDR3 sequence reads: CASSLDPNTEAFF. The CDR3 DNA sequence: TGCGCCAGCAGCTTGGACCCGAACACTGAAGCTTTCTTT.

The chain uses TRBV5-6 and TRBJ1-1; D gene uncertain. V gave up 0 bases and J gave up 5 bases, with 8 bases separating them. This CDR3 region has 13 residues. CDR1 is SGHDT, CDR2 YYEEEE, per germline. The CDR3 spells CASSLGLGTEAFF. For the CDR3, the DNA is TGTGCCAGCAGCTTGGGTTTGGGGACTGAAGCTTTCTTT.

This CDR3 reads CATSRDGGSNQPQHF. CDR3 DNA: TGTGCCACCAGCAGAGATGGGGGTAGCAATCAGCCCCAGCATTTT. The rearrangement uses TRBV15 and TRBJ1-5, with D possibly TRBD1 on 5 matching bases. The CDR3 has 15 residues. Germline V gene lookup returns CDR1 LNHNV and CDR2 YYDKDF (reference sequence). Deletions cut 0 bases from V and 0 bases from J, with 6 bases between.

This rearrangement joins TRBV10-3 to TRBJ2-7; D is possibly TRBD1 or TRBD2 (5 bases each). The CDR3 sequence is 12 residues long. Germline CDR1 reads ENHRY; CDR2 reads SYGVKD. Trimming cost V 4 bases and J 4 bases, with 8 bases left between them. The CDR3: CAISAGRYEQYF. The CDR3 DNA reads as TGTGCCATCAGTGCGGGACGGTACGAGCAGTACTTC.

The chain recombines TRBV29-1 with TRBJ2-7; D uncertain. Trimming removed 6 bases from V and 4 bases from J, with 13 bases in between. The CDR3 is 12 residues long. Germline CDR1 reads SQVTM; CDR2 reads ANQGSEA. CDR3 sequence (DNA): TGCAGCGTGAGAGAGGTTGGGTACGAGCAGTACTTC. Translation gives CSVREVGYEQYF.

This clonotype was seen ten or more times. V gene TRBV2 combines with J gene TRBJ1-1; no reliable D call. The CDR3 spans 16 residues. CDR1 SNHLY and CDR2 FYNNEI come from the germline V gene. Trimming shortened V by 4 bases and J by 5 bases, and 20 bases separated the two germline ends. For the CDR3, the DNA is TGTGCCAGCAGTGGTCTTCCCCATCATTTGGGAACTGAAGCTTTCTTT. Amino acid sequence: CASSGLPHHLGTEAFF.

V and J are TRBV5-6 and TRBJ2-1; unclear D gene. Germline V gene sequence: CDR1 SGHDT, CDR2 YYEEEE. The CDR3 is made up of 14 amino acids. The ends were cut back, 2 bases at V and 0 bases at J, with 6 bases in the middle. CDR3 sequence: CASSFWDSYNEQFF. The CDR3 DNA sequence: TGTGCCAGCAGCTTCTGGGACTCCTACAATGAGCAGTTCTTC.

V gene TRBV7-3 combines with J gene TRBJ1-2; D perhaps matches TRBD1 (5 bases). The CDR3 contains 15 residues. V lost 2 bases and J lost 5, with 15 bases in between. Germline V CDR1 and CDR2: SGHTA, FQGTGA. The DNA for the CDR3 is TGTGCCAGCAGCTTAGAGAGTCCAGGGATTTATGGCTACACCTTC. Translating gives CASSLESPGIYGYTF.

This clonotype was recorded at least ten times. The chain links TRBV29-1 to TRBJ2-1, with a possible D match to TRBD1 (5 bases). Germline loops: CDR1 SQVTM, CDR2 ANQGSEA. The CDR3 extends over 11 amino acids. The V and J ends lost 0 bases and 10 bases respectively, with 7 bases between them. The CDR3: CSVEDQGEQFF. The CDR3 DNA is TGCAGCGTTGAAGATCAGGGAGAGCAGTTCTTC.

This clonotype showed up just a few times. The chain has TRBV7-2 and TRBJ2-7; D may be TRBD1 or TRBD2 (6 bases each). Germline V gives CDR1 SGHTA, CDR2 FQGNSA. Trimming took off 6 bases at V and 0 bases at J, with 9 bases between the two ends. The CDR3 is 13 residues long. This chain's CDR3 is CASRGGSSYEQYF. CDR3 in DNA: TGTGCCAGCAGAGGGGGGAGCTCCTACGAGCAGTACTTC.

The table lists this clonotype with many counts. The rearrangement joins TRBV25-1 to TRBJ1-1, with D tentatively TRBD1 (6 bases). Trimming stripped 2 bases from V and 7 bases from J, with 20 bases between. CDR1 is MGHDK, CDR2 SYGVNS, per germline. The CDR3 consists of 16 residues. The CDR3 DNA is TGTGCCAGCAGTGAAGGGGGGGGACATAAGGGAGGTGAAGCTTTCTTT. It is translated as CASSEGGGHKGGEAFF.

With respect to this clonotype: One base away lies a much larger clone, so this may be a sequencing read error. The CDR3 is CASGWGWGNEQFF. The CDR3 coding sequence is TGTGCCAGCGGATGGGGGTGGGGGAATGAGCAGTTCTTC. V is TRBV9 and J is TRBJ2-1; D may be TRBD1 or TRBD2 (5 bases each). CDR1 is SGDLS, CDR2 YYNGEE, per germline. The CDR3 runs to 13 residues. The ends were cut back, 7 bases at V and 7 bases at J, with 15 bases in the middle. The whole variable domain, remainder taken from reference TRBV9 and TRBJ2-1, is DSGVTQTPKHLITATGQRVTLRCSPRSGDLSVYWYQQSLDQGLQFLIQYYNGEERAKGNILERFSAQQFPDLHSELNLSSLELGDSALYFCASGWGWGNEQFFGPGTRLTVL.

The chain combines TRBV15 with TRBJ2-5; TRBD1 might be the D (6 bases). Germline V CDR1 and CDR2: LNHNV, YYDKDF (reference sequence). The V end lost 5 bases, the J end lost 8 bases, and 15 bases lay between the germline ends. This CDR3 region has 13 residues. The CDR3 DNA follows: TGTGCCACCAGCGGAATAGGGGGTTCTACCCAGTACTTC. Its translation: CATSGIGGSTQYF.

This clonotype appeared a few times. The CDR3 protein is CAISESRQGAPVNSPLHF. The CDR3 DNA reads as TGTGCCATCAGTGAGTCTAGGCAGGGGGCACCTGTAAATTCACCCCTCCACTTT. The J gene is TRBJ1-6, the V gene TRBV10-3, with 8 bases matching TRBD1. CDR1 ENHRY and CDR2 SYGVKD come from the germline V gene. CDR3 size: 18 residues. Germline trimming cut 0 bases from V and 7 bases from J; bases unmatched to any gene: 11.

This chain links TRBV10-3 with TRBJ1-5, with D perhaps TRBD1 (5 bases). This CDR3 is built from 13 residues. The germline CDR1 and CDR2 sequences are ENHRY and SYGVKD. The V and J ends lost 2 bases and 6 bases respectively, with 8 bases between them. CDR3 bases: TGTGCCATCAGTGAGGCAGGGAGTCAGCCCCAGCATTTT. Residues: CAISEAGSQPQHF.

This clonotype was recorded many times. J is TRBJ1-1 and V is TRBV4-2; D remains ambiguous. Trimming took off 0 bases at V and 1 base at J, with 9 bases between the two ends. This CDR3 is built from 15 residues. Per the germline V gene, CDR1 is LGHNA and CDR2 is YNFKEQ. The CDR3 here is CASSQEAFPNTEAFF. CDR3 nucleotides: TGTGCCAGCAGCCAAGAGGCCTTTCCGAACACTGAAGCTTTCTTT.